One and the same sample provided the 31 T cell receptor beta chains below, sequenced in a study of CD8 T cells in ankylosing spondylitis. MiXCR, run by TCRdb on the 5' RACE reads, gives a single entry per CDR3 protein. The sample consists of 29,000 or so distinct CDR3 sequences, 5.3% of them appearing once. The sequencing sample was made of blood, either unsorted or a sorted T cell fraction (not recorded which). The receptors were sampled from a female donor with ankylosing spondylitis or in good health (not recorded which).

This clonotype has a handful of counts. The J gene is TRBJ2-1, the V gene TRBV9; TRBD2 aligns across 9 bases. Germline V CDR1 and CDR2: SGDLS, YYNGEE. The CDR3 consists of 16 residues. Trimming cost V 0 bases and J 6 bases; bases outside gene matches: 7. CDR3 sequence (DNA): TGTGCCAGCAGCGTAGAGCCTAGCGGGATTGGCAATGAGCAGTTCTTC. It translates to CASSVEPSGIGNEQFF.

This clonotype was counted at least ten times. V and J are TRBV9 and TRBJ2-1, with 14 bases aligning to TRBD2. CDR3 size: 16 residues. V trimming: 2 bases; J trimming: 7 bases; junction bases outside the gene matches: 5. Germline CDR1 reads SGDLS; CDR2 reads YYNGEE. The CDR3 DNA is TGTGCCAGCAGCGTTCCCGGGACTAGCGGGAGAAATGAGCAGTTCTTC. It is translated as CASSVPGTSGRNEQFF.

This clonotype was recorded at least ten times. The CDR3 DNA follows: TGTGCCAGCAGCGTATCTAGCGGGAGGGCCGATGAGCAGTTCTTC. Translating gives CASSVSSGRADEQFF. The chain recombines TRBV9 with TRBJ2-1, with TRBD2 matching 12 bases. CDR3 length: 15 residues. V trimming: 1 base; J trimming: 8 bases; junction bases outside the gene matches: 4. Looked up from germline, CDR1 is SGDLS and CDR2 is YYNGEE.

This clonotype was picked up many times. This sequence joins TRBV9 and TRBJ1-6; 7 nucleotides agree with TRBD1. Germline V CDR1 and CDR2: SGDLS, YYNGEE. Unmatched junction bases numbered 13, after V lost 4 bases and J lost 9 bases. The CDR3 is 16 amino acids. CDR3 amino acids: CASSPQSGTEISPLHF. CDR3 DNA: TGTGCCAGCAGCCCCCAATCCGGGACAGAAATTTCACCCCTCCACTTT.

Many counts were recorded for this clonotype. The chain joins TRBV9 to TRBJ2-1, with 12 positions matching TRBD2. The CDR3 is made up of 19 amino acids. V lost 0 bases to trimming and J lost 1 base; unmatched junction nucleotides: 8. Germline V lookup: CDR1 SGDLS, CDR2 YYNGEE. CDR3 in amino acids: CASSVGLAGGLMSYNEQFF. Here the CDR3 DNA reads TGTGCCAGCAGCGTAGGTCTAGCGGGGGGGCTGATGTCCTACAATGAGCAGTTCTTC.

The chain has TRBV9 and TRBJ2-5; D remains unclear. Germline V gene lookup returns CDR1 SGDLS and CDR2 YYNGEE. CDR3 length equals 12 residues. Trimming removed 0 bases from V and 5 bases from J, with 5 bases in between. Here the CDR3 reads CASSVGVETQYF. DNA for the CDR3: TGTGCCAGCAGCGTAGGGGTGGAGACCCAGTACTTC.

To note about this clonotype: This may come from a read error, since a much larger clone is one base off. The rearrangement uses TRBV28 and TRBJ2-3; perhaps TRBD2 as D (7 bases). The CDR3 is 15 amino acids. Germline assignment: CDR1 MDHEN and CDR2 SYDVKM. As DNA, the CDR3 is TGTGCCAGCAGACCTGGGGGCGGGAGCACAGGTACGCAGTATTTT. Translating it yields CASRPGGGSTGTQYF.

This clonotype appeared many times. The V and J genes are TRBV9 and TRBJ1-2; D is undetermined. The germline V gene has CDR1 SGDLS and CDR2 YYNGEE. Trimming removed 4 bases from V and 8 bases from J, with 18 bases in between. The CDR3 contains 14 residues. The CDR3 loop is CASSPGLLTRGYTF. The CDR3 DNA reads TGTGCCAGCAGCCCCGGACTACTCACAAGGGGCTACACCTTC.

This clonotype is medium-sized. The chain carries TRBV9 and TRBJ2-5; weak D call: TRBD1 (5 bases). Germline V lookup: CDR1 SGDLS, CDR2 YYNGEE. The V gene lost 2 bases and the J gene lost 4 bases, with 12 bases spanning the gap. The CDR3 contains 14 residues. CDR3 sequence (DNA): TGTGCCAGCAGCGTGGGGCCTACATCAGAGACCCAGTACTTC. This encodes CASSVGPTSETQYF.

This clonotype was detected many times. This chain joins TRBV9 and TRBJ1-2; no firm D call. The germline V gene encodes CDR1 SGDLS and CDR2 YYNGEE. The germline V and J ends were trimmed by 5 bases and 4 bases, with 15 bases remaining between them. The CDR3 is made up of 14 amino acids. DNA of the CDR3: TGTGCCAGCAGTCATACCCACCGGAGCTATGGCTACACCTTC. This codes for CASSHTHRSYGYTF.

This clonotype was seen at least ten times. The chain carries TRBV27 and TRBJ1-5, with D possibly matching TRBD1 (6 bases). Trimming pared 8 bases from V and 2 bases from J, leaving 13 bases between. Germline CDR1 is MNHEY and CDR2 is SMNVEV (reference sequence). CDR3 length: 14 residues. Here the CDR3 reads CASPQGRGNQPQHF. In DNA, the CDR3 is TGTGCCAGCCCACAGGGTAGGGGCAATCAGCCCCAGCATTTT.

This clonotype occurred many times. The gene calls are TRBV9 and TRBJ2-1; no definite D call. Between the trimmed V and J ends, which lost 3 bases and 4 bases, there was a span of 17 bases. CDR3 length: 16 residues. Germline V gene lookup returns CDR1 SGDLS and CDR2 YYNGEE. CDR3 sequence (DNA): TGTGCCAGCAGCGGGCCGGGCCCCTCACATTACAATGAGCAGTTCTTC. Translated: CASSGPGPSHYNEQFF. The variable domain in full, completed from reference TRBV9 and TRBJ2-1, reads DSGVTQTPKHLITATGQRVTLRCSPRSGDLSVYWYQQSLDQGLQFLIQYYNGEERAKGNILERFSAQQFPDLHSELNLSSLELGDSALYFCASSGPGPSHYNEQFFGPGTRLTVL.

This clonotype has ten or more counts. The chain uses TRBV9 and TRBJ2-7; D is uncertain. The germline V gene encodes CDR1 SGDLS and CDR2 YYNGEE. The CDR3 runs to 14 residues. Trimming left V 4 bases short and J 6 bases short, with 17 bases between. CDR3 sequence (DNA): TGTGCCAGCAGCCCTCTGGCCGTGGACGGCGAGCAGTACTTC. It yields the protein CASSPLAVDGEQYF.

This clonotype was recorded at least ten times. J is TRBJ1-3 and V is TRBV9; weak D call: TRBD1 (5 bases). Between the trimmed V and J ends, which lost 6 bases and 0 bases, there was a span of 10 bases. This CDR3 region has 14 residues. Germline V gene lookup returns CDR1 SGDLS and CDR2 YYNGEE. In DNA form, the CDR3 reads TGTGCCAGCAACCCGGGGGTCTCTGGAAACACCATATATTTT. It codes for CASNPGVSGNTIYF.

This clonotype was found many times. CDR3 DNA sequence: TGTGCCAGCAGCGCTAGCGGCGAAAGCACAGATACGCAGTATTTT. Translating gives CASSASGESTDTQYF. This chain joins TRBV9 and TRBJ2-3; 7 nucleotides agree with TRBD2. Germline CDR1 SGDLS, CDR2 YYNGEE. With V trimmed by 3 bases and J by 0 bases, 4 bases remained unmatched. The CDR3 is 15 amino acids.

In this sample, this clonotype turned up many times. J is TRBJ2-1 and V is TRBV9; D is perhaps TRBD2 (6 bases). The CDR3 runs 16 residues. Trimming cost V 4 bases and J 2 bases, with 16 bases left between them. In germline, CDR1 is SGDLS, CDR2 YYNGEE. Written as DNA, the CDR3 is TGTGCCAGCAGCCCTCGGGGGACGGGTCCCTACAATGAGCAGTTCTTC. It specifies CASSPRGTGPYNEQFF. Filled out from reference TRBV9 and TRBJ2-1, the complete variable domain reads DSGVTQTPKHLITATGQRVTLRCSPRSGDLSVYWYQQSLDQGLQFLIQYYNGEERAKGNILERFSAQQFPDLHSELNLSSLELGDSALYFCASSPRGTGPYNEQFFGPGTRLTVL.

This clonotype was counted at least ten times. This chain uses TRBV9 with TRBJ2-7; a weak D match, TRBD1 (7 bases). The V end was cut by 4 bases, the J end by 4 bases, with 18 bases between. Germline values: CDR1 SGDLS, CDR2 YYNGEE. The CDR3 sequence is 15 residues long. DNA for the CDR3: TGTGCCAGCAGCCCCCAGGGGGGCAGGGGGTACGAGCAGTACTTC. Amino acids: CASSPQGGRGYEQYF.

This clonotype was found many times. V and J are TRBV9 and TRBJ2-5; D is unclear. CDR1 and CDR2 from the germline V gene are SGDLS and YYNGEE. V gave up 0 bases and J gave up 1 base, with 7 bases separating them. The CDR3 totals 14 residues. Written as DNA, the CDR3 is TGTGCCAGCAGCGTAGGACCCAGCCAAGAGACCCAGTACTTC. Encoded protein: CASSVGPSQETQYF.

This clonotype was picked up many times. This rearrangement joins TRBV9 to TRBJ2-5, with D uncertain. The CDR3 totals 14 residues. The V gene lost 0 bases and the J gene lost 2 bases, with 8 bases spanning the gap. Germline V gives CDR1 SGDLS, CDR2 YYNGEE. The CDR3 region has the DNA TGTGCCAGCAGCGTAGCGCCTTTTCAAGAGACCCAGTACTTC. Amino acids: CASSVAPFQETQYF.

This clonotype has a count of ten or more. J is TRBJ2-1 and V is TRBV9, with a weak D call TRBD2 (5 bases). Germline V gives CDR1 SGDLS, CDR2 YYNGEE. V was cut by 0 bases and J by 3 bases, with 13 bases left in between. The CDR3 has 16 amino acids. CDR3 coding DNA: TGTGCCAGCAGCGTAGACCCTCTTGGACTCTACAATGAGCAGTTCTTC. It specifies CASSVDPLGLYNEQFF.

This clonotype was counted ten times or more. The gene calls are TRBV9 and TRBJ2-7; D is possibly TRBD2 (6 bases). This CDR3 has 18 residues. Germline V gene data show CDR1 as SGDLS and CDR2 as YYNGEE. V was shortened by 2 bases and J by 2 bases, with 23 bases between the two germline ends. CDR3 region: CASSVTPGTSSPTYEQYF. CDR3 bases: TGTGCCAGCAGCGTGACCCCCGGCACTAGCTCCCCAACCTACGAGCAGTACTTC.

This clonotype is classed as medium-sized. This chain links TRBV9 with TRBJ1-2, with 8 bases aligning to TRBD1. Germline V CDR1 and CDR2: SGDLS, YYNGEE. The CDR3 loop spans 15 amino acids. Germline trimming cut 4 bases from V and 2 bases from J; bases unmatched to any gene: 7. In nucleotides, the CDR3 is TGTGCCAGCAGCCCAAGGACAGGGTGGAACTATGGCTACACCTTC. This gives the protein CASSPRTGWNYGYTF.

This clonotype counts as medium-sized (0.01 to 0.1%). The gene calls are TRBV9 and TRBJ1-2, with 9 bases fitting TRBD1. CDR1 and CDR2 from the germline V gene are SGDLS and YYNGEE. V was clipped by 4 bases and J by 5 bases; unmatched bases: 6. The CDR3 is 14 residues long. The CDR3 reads CASSSTGGEYGYTF. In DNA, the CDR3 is TGTGCCAGCAGCTCGACAGGGGGGGAATATGGCTACACCTTC. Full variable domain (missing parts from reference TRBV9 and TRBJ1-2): DSGVTQTPKHLITATGQRVTLRCSPRSGDLSVYWYQQSLDQGLQFLIQYYNGEERAKGNILERFSAQQFPDLHSELNLSSLELGDSALYFCASSSTGGEYGYTFGSGTRLTVV.

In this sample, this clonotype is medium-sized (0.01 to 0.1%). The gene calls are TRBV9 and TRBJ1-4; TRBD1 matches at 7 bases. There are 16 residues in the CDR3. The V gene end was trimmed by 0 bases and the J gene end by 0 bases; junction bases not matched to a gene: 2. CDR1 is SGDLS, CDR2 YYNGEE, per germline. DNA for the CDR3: TGTGCCAGCAGCGTAGGGCAGGGGGCAACTAATGAAAAACTGTTTTTT. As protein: CASSVGQGATNEKLFF.

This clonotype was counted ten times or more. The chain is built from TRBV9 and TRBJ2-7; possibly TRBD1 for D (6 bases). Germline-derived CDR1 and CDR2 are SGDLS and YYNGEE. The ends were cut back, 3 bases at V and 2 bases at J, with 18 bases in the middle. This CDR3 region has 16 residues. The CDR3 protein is CASSEAGAVATYEQYF. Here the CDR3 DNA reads TGTGCCAGCAGCGAGGCAGGGGCAGTCGCTACCTACGAGCAGTACTTC.

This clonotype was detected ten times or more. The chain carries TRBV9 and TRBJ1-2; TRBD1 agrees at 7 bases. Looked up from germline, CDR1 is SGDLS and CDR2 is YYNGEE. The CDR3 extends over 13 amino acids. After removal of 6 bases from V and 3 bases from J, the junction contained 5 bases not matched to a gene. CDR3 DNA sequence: TGTGCCAGCAACCGAGGGACAGACTATGGCTACACCTTC. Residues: CASNRGTDYGYTF. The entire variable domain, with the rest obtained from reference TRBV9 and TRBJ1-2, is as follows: DSGVTQTPKHLITATGQRVTLRCSPRSGDLSVYWYQQSLDQGLQFLIQYYNGEERAKGNILERFSAQQFPDLHSELNLSSLELGDSALYFCASNRGTDYGYTFGSGTRLTVV.

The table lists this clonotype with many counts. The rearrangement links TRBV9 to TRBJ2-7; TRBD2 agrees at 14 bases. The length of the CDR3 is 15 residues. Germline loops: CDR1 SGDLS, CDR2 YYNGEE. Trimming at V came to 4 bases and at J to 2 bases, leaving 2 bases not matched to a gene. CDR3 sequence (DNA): TGTGCCAGCAGCCGACTAGCGGGGGGGCCCTACGAGCAGTACTTC. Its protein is CASSRLAGGPYEQYF.

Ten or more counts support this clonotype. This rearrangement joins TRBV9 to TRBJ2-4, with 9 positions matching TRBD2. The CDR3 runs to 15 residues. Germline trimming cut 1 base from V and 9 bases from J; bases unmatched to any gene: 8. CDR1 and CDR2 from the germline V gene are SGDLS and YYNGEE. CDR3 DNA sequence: TGTGCCAGCAGCGTACAATCGCGGGAGGGGAGCATTCAGTACTTC. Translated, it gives CASSVQSREGSIQYF.

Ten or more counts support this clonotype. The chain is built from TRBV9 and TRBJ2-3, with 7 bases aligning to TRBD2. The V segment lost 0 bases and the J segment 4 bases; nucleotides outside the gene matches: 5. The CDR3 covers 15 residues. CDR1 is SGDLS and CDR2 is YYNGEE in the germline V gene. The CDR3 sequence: CASSVAGRASDTQYF. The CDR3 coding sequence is TGTGCCAGCAGCGTAGCTGGGAGGGCTTCAGATACGCAGTATTTT.

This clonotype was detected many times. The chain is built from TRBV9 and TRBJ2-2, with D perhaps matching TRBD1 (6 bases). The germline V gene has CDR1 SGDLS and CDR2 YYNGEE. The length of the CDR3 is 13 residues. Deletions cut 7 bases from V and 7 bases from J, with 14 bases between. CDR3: CASRRQAFGELFF. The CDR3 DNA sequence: TGTGCCAGCCGGAGACAGGCGTTCGGGGAGCTGTTTTTT.

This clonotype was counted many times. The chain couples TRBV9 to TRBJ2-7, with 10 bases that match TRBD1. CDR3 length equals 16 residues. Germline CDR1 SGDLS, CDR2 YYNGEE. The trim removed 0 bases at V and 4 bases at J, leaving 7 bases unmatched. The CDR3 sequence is CASSVEEGQGLYEQYF. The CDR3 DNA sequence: TGTGCCAGCAGCGTAGAAGAGGGACAGGGGCTTTACGAGCAGTACTTC.